These 5 T cell receptor beta chains were sequenced from one sample in a study of ipilimumab plus nivolumab after autologous stem cell transplantation. Sequencing used immunoSEQ multiplex PCR; TCRdb keeps in-frame clones, though not all of them. The table has around 45,000 clones, around nine tenths seen once; the top ten hold approximately 0.87%. The specimen was PBMCs, collected in a trial of ipilimumab plus nivolumab as post-transplant consolidation. These receptors all come from a male donor with multiple myeloma.

Points on this clone: Its ends do not fully match the called genes, so a read error is possible. The chain couples TRBV11-2 to TRBJ2-3; 8 bases align to TRBD1. Germline V gene lookup returns CDR1 SGHAT and CDR2 FQNNGV. CDR3 length equals 14 residues. The CDR3 sequence is CASILGQGSDTQYF. CDR3 sequence (DNA): TGTGCCAGCATCTTAGGACAGGGCTCAGATACGCAGTATTTT.

The chain uses TRBV11-2 and TRBJ2-7; perhaps D is TRBD1 or TRBD2 (5 bases each). The CDR3 is made up of 16 amino acids. CDR1 is SGHAT, CDR2 FQNNGV, per germline. Trimming pared 1 base from V and 4 bases from J, leaving 17 bases between. This CDR3 is CASSLGIAGTGYEQYF. As DNA, the CDR3 is TGTGCCAGCAGCTTAGGTATAGCCGGGACGGGGTACGAGCAGTACTTC.

This chain uses TRBV9 with TRBJ2-1, with TRBD2 identical over 12 bases. Germline lookup yields CDR1 SGDLS and CDR2 YYNGEE. The CDR3 contains 16 residues. Losses at the gene ends were 4 bases for V and 4 bases for J; bases not matched to a gene: 6. CDR3 region: CASSPSGTSGYNEQFF. CDR3 bases: TGTGCCAGCAGCCCTTCAGGGACTAGCGGGTACAATGAGCAGTTCTTC.

The J gene is TRBJ2-5, the V gene TRBV30; TRBD1 matches at 8 bases. CDR3 size: 15 residues. Germline trimming cut 3 bases from V and 6 bases from J; bases unmatched to any gene: 12. Germline V lookup: CDR1 GTSNPN, CDR2 SVGIG (reference sequence). CDR3: CAWSVGQGEWQTQYF. The CDR3 DNA reads TGTGCCTGGAGCGTCGGACAGGGAGAATGGCAGACCCAGTACTTC.

V is TRBV9 and J is TRBJ2-2; 12 bases are a match to TRBD1. After removal of 1 base from V and 6 bases from J, the junction contained 4 bases not matched to a gene. Germline assignment: CDR1 SGDLS and CDR2 YYNGEE. The CDR3 contains 16 residues. DNA for the CDR3: TGTGCCAGCAGCGTACTAGGGACAGGGGGCTCCGGGGAGCTGTTTTTT. It translates to CASSVLGTGGSGELFF.